One sample yielded the 32 T cell receptor beta chains listed below, sequenced in a study of control samples from healthy donors and cancer patients. Method: immunoSEQ multiplex PCR; TCRdb's copy keeps in-frame clones and lacks some. The sample has 150,000 to 200,000 clones; roughly 92% are singletons. Sample: blood. The origin of the receptors is a woman under 40 in good health.

This sequence joins TRBV27 and TRBJ1-1; D perhaps matches TRBD1 (6 bases). This CDR3 is 13 amino acids long. In germline, CDR1 is MNHEY, CDR2 SMNVEV (reference sequence). Trimming took off 3 bases at V and 7 bases at J, with 12 bases between the two ends. The CDR3 DNA follows: TGTGCCAGCAGTTTCACCCGGACAGATGAAGCTTTCTTT. Translated, it gives CASSFTRTDEAFF.

The chain couples TRBV13 to TRBJ1-3; 7 nucleotides align to TRBD1. Germline V lookup: CDR1 PRHDT, CDR2 FYEKMQ (reference sequence). The J segment lost 2 bases and the V segment lost 3 bases, leaving 13 bases of the junction unmatched. The length of the CDR3 is 18 residues. The CDR3 DNA sequence: TGTGCCAGCAGCTTTCTCGCCATCAGGGGGGCGGCTGGAAACACCATATATTTT. Its translation is CASSFLAIRGAAGNTIYF.

The sample holds a few counts of this clone. The chain couples TRBV5-1 to TRBJ2-7, with 7 bases that match TRBD2. Per germline, CDR1 SGHRS and CDR2 YFSETQ. This CDR3 has 14 amino acids. Germline trimming cut 0 bases from V and 2 bases from J; bases unmatched to any gene: 2. The CDR3 bases are TGCGCCAGCAGCTTGGGCGGGAGTCCCTACGAGCAGTACTTC. This codes for CASSLGGSPYEQYF.

The V gene is TRBV27, the J gene TRBJ1-2; 9 positions agree with TRBD1. The CDR3 contains 15 residues. The ends lost 6 bases at V and 4 bases at J; junction bases unmatched: 9. Germline CDR1 and CDR2: MNHEY and SMNVEV (reference sequence). CDR3 residues: CASSLSGQGTYGYTF. Here the CDR3 DNA reads TGTGCCAGCAGCCTTTCTGGACAGGGGACCTATGGCTACACCTTC.

This clone has a single count. The rearrangement uses TRBV19 and TRBJ2-2; 8 positions match TRBD1. Germline CDR1 reads LNHDA; CDR2 reads SQIVND (reference sequence). The CDR3 is made up of 14 amino acids. V lost 4 bases and J lost 8; bases outside the gene matches: 6. The CDR3 loop is CASSRSGGFGELFF. The CDR3 coding sequence is TGTGCCAGTAGTAGGTCAGGGGGCTTTGGGGAGCTGTTTTTT.

The chain carries TRBV28 and TRBJ1-2; weak D call: TRBD1 (5 bases). The CDR3 runs to 13 residues. The V gene's germline CDR1 is MDHEN and CDR2 SYDVKM. V dropped 1 base and J dropped 4 bases, with 7 bases sitting between them. This CDR3 is CASSLSGFYGYTF. CDR3 DNA: TGTGCCAGCAGTTTATCAGGGTTCTATGGCTACACCTTC.

The chain employs TRBV7-2 and TRBJ2-7, with 11 bases that match TRBD1. The CDR3 runs to 19 residues. The V segment lost 0 bases and the J segment 5 bases; nucleotides outside the gene matches: 15. Germline CDR1 reads SGHTA; CDR2 reads FQGNSA. CDR3 sequence: CASSLAALLEGQGVHEQYF. DNA for the CDR3: TGTGCCAGCAGCTTAGCCGCGCTCCTCGAGGGACAGGGGGTGCACGAGCAGTACTTC.

The V and J genes are TRBV6-5 and TRBJ2-3, with a weak D call TRBD1 (5 bases). Looked up from germline, CDR1 is MNHEY and CDR2 is SVGAGI. V lost 6 bases, J lost 2 bases, and 9 bases lay in between. CDR3 size: 13 residues. The DNA for the CDR3 is TGTGCCAGCAGACAGGAGATCACAGATACGCAGTATTTT. Translating gives CASRQEITDTQYF.

V gene TRBV19 combines with J gene TRBJ2-2; D gene ambiguous. CDR3 size: 14 residues. Germline values: CDR1 LNHDA, CDR2 SQIVND (reference sequence). Trimming cost V 0 bases and J 5 bases, with 7 bases left between them. Here the CDR3 DNA reads TGTGCCAGTAGTATAGATCAGGCAACCGGGGAGCTGTTTTTT. Protein sequence: CASSIDQATGELFF. Based on the CDR3 plus reference TRBV19 and TRBJ2-2, the full variable domain is DGGITQSPKYLFRKEGQNVTLSCEQNLNHDAMYWYRQDPGQGLRLIYYSQIVNDFQKGDIAEGYSVSREKKESFPLTVTSAQKNPTAFYLCASSIDQATGELFFGEGSRLTVL.

J is TRBJ2-3 and V is TRBV5-6, with D possibly being TRBD1 (5 bases). The CDR3 totals 14 residues. Trimming cost V 0 bases and J 2 bases, with 7 bases left between them. Looked up from germline, CDR1 is SGHDT and CDR2 is YYEEEE. The CDR3 loop is CASSLGGHTDTQYF. The DNA for the CDR3 is TGTGCCAGCAGCTTGGGTGGACACACAGATACGCAGTATTTT.

This clone was counted a few times. V is TRBV12-3 or TRBV12-4 and J is TRBJ2-1; tentatively, D is TRBD2 (5 bases). The CDR3 has 12 residues. Trimming stripped 6 bases from V and 10 bases from J, with 13 bases between. CDR3: CASSWTGGEQFF. CDR3 DNA sequence: TGTGCCAGCAGCTGGACTGGTGGGGAGCAGTTCTTC.

The rearrangement joins TRBV19 to TRBJ1-5, with D perhaps matching TRBD1 (5 bases). The V and J ends lost 5 bases and 7 bases respectively, with 12 bases between them. The CDR3 length is 13 residues. CDR1 is LNHDA, CDR2 SQIVND, per germline (reference sequence). CDR3 bases: TGTGCCAGTAGTTTCCAAAAGGGGCAGCCCCAGCATTTT. This translates into CASSFQKGQPQHF.

This sequence joins TRBV27 and TRBJ1-4; D is ambiguous. The CDR3 contains 14 residues. The V gene lost 5 bases and the J gene lost 7 bases, with 14 bases spanning the gap. CDR1 and CDR2 from the germline V gene are MNHEY and SMNVEV (reference sequence). CDR3 DNA: TGTGCCAGCAGTCCCAGGCGATCCTCTGAAAAACTGTTTTTT. Its translation is CASSPRRSSEKLFF.

This sequence joins TRBV27 and TRBJ1-1; D ambiguous. The CDR3 consists of 13 residues. Germline V CDR1 and CDR2: MNHEY, SMNVEV (reference sequence). V gave up 1 base and J gave up 1 base, with 4 bases separating them. The DNA of the CDR3 is TGTGCCAGCAGTTTATATTGGAACACTGAAGCTTTCTTT. Translating gives CASSLYWNTEAFF.

The rearrangement links TRBV27 to TRBJ1-1, with D maybe TRBD1 (6 bases). Germline V gives CDR1 MNHEY, CDR2 SMNVEV (reference sequence). Trimming pared 5 bases from V and 5 bases from J, leaving 15 bases between. CDR3 length: 14 residues. CDR3 in DNA: TGTGCCAGCAGTCGTAACAGGGTTGGGACTGAAGCTTTCTTT. Protein product: CASSRNRVGTEAFF.

The rearrangement uses TRBV4-1 and TRBJ1-1; 8 bases map to TRBD1. Per the germline V gene, CDR1 is MGHRA and CDR2 is YSYEKL. There are 16 residues in the CDR3. V dropped 2 bases and J dropped 5; count of bases not matched to a gene: 10. CDR3 in DNA: TGCGCCAGCAGCCAATTCCCTGGACAGGGAGGAACTGAAGCTTTCTTT. Its protein is CASSQFPGQGGTEAFF.

This clone was found once. The rearrangement uses TRBV4-1 and TRBJ1-5; no clear D gene. The germline V gene encodes CDR1 MGHRA and CDR2 YSYEKL. V lost 3 bases and J lost 7, with 13 bases in between. This CDR3 has 14 residues. CDR3 nucleotide sequence: TGCGCCAGCAGCCACGTGTTGGTGGGCCAGCCCCAGCATTTT. As protein: CASSHVLVGQPQHF.

Here the CDR3 DNA reads TGTGCCAGCAGTCAAAGAGGGAGGAGCTCTGGGGCCAACGTCCTGACTTTC. Its translation is CASSQRGRSSGANVLTF. The V call is TRBV28, the J call TRBJ2-6, with D perhaps TRBD2 (6 bases). The V gene lost 5 bases and the J gene lost 0 bases, with 14 bases spanning the gap. The CDR3 contains 17 residues. Germline CDR1 reads MDHEN; CDR2 reads SYDVKM.

This chain uses TRBV3-1 (or the pseudogene TRBV3-2) with TRBJ2-2; the D gene is possibly TRBD2 (7 bases). Germline CDR1 reads LGHDT; CDR2 reads YNNKEL (reference sequence). V lost 0 bases, J lost 6 bases, and 14 bases lay in between. CDR3 length: 16 amino acids. This CDR3 reads CASSQDFPGGPGELFF. The CDR3 DNA reads TGTGCCAGCAGCCAAGATTTTCCCGGGGGGCCCGGGGAGCTGTTTTTT.

The V call is TRBV28, the J call TRBJ1-5; D call uncertain. This CDR3 has 15 residues. Trimming removed 3 bases from V and 2 bases from J, with 11 bases in between. Looked up from germline, CDR1 is MDHEN and CDR2 is SYDVKM. This CDR3 reads CASSFRWGGNQPQHF. CDR3 sequence (DNA): TGTGCCAGCAGTTTTCGGTGGGGTGGCAATCAGCCCCAGCATTTT.

The chain uses TRBV10-2 and TRBJ2-3; 11 nucleotides line up with TRBD2. This CDR3 region has 18 residues. Germline CDR1 is WSHSY and CDR2 is SAAADI. J gave up 0 bases and V 0 bases, and 5 bases lay outside the gene matches. CDR3 DNA: TGCGCCAGCAGTGAGTCCTTTGGACTAGCGGGTAGCACAGATACGCAGTATTTT. This translates into CASSESFGLAGSTDTQYF.

The V gene is TRBV12-3 or TRBV12-4, the J gene TRBJ2-2; D is undetermined. The V end was cut by 6 bases, the J end by 9 bases, with 11 bases between. The CDR3 runs to 12 residues. The CDR3 DNA reads as TGTGCCAGCAGCCCCATAATTAGGGAGCTGTTTTTT. Encoded protein: CASSPIIRELFF.

This clone was observed once. The rearrangement uses TRBV5-6 and TRBJ1-2; 7 bases line up with TRBD1. The germline V gene encodes CDR1 SGHDT and CDR2 YYEEEE. The J segment lost 4 bases and the V segment lost 5 bases, leaving 8 bases of the junction unmatched. CDR3 length: 14 amino acids. This CDR3 is CASRLPGQSYGYTF. CDR3 in DNA: TGTGCCAGCAGGTTACCGGGACAGTCCTATGGCTACACCTTC.

The chain has TRBV5-5 and TRBJ2-3; either TRBD1 or TRBD2 may fit D (6 bases each). The CDR3 runs 15 residues. The V gene's germline CDR1 is SGHKS and CDR2 YYEKEE (reference sequence). Between the trimmed V and J ends, which lost 3 bases and 9 bases, there was a span of 20 bases. CDR3 residues: CASSSEGGLARTQYF. The CDR3 DNA sequence: TGTGCCAGCAGCTCGGAGGGGGGTCTAGCGAGGACGCAGTATTTT.

This sequence joins TRBV1 and TRBJ1-4. TRBV1 is labeled a pseudogene. The CDR3 spans 13 residues. In DNA, the CDR3 is TGCACCATAAAAGGGCTAACTAATGAAAAACTGTTTTTT. Translating it yields CTIKGLTNEKLFF.

J is TRBJ2-7 and V is TRBV5-4; D gene uncertain. The germline V gene has CDR1 SGHNT and CDR2 YYREEE (reference sequence). This CDR3 spans 15 amino acids. Trimming pared 0 bases from V and 3 bases from J, leaving 13 bases between. CDR3 DNA: TGTGCCAGCAGCTTGGGGGTTGGCGTCCGCTACGAGCAGTACTTC. Encoded protein: CASSLGVGVRYEQYF.

The chain uses TRBV5-1 and TRBJ2-7; 11 positions match TRBD1. Germline values: CDR1 SGHRS, CDR2 YFSETQ. V gave up 1 base and J gave up 2 bases; unmatched junction bases: 2. The CDR3 length is 15 residues. The CDR3 here is CASSLWGQGAYEQYF. CDR3 nucleotide sequence: TGCGCCAGCAGCTTGTGGGGACAGGGGGCCTACGAGCAGTACTTC.

The V call is TRBV3-1 (or the pseudogene TRBV3-2), the J call TRBJ2-7, with 10 bases aligning to TRBD2. The CDR3 spans 16 residues. Looked up from germline, CDR1 is LGHDT and CDR2 is YNNKEL (reference sequence). The J segment lost 5 bases and the V segment lost 3 bases, leaving 10 bases of the junction unmatched. The CDR3 sequence is CASSQSPSGRSDEQYF. The CDR3 DNA reads as TGTGCCAGCAGCCAGTCGCCTAGCGGGAGATCCGACGAGCAGTACTTC.

This chain links TRBV5-1 with TRBJ2-1; D might be TRBD2 (6 bases). CDR1 and CDR2 from the germline V gene are SGHRS and YFSETQ. V dropped 5 bases and J dropped 5 bases, with 11 bases sitting between them. This CDR3 is built from 13 residues. The CDR3 spells CASRREKNNEQFF. The CDR3 nucleotides are TGCGCCAGCAGACGGGAGAAGAACAATGAGCAGTTCTTC.

The rearrangement joins TRBV19 to TRBJ2-1; D is uncertain. CDR3 length equals 15 residues. V lost 3 bases, J lost 0 bases, and 9 bases lay in between. CDR1 LNHDA and CDR2 SQIVND come from the germline V gene (reference sequence). CDR3 residues: CASSIQISSYNEQFF. For the CDR3, the DNA is TGTGCCAGTAGTATTCAGATAAGCTCCTACAATGAGCAGTTCTTC.

This chain uses TRBV7-2 with TRBJ2-7; 9 bases align to TRBD2. The germline gives CDR1 SGHTA, CDR2 FQGNSA. V gave up 2 bases and J gave up 2 bases; unmatched junction bases: 4. CDR3 length: 15 residues. The CDR3 is CASSLSRLAAYEQYF. In DNA, the CDR3 is TGTGCCAGCAGCTTAAGTAGACTAGCGGCCTACGAGCAGTACTTC.

This chain uses TRBV19 with TRBJ1-2, with D tentatively TRBD1 (6 bases). Germline V lookup: CDR1 LNHDA, CDR2 SQIVND (reference sequence). CDR3 length: 14 residues. Trimming took off 5 bases at V and 4 bases at J, with 14 bases between the two ends. The CDR3 DNA follows: TGTGCCAGTAGTGCGAACAGGGCTTTCTATGGCTACACCTTC. Its protein is CASSANRAFYGYTF. Variable domain in full (rest from reference TRBV19 and TRBJ1-2): DGGITQSPKYLFRKEGQNVTLSCEQNLNHDAMYWYRQDPGQGLRLIYYSQIVNDFQKGDIAEGYSVSREKKESFPLTVTSAQKNPTAFYLCASSANRAFYGYTFGSGTRLTVV.